Listed below are T cell receptor beta chains from one sample, sequenced in a study of blood T cell repertoires in COVID-19. Clones were read by immunoSEQ multiplex PCR, and TCRdb kept only the in-frame ones, dropping some. Of roughly 400,000 clones listed, 75% to 90% are singletons. Sequenced input: PBMCs or T cells enriched from blood (not recorded which). These receptors were obtained from a young man who had recovered from COVID-19. Each CDR3 is given with its conserved first and last residue. Each record gives: J gene, V gene, clone size, D gene, CDR3 protein, CDR3 DNA. D genes are given only for firm matches. Clone size, where shown, is once, few, many, or a class for clones that have expanded.

J: TRBJ2-1; V: TRBV11-2; size: NA; D: TRBD2; CDR3: CASSLDASGRAKGFF; DNA: TGTGCCAGCAGCTTAGATGCTAGCGGGAGGGCTAAGGGGTTCTTC
J: TRBJ1-3; V: TRBV5-1; size: NA; D: NA; CDR3: CASSLSGFGNTIYF; DNA: TGCGCCAGCAGCTTGTCAGGGTTCGGAAACACCATATATTTT
J: TRBJ1-3; V: TRBV3-1/TRBV3-2; size: NA; D: TRBD1; CDR3: CASSQGRTGNGNTIYF; DNA: TGTGCCAGCAGCCAAGGTCGGACAGGGAATGGAAACACCATATATTTT
J: TRBJ2-5; V: TRBV19; size: NA; D: NA; CDR3: CASSTRSQGWETQYF; DNA: TGTGCCAGTAGTACCCGAAGCCAGGGTTGGGAGACCCAGTACTTC
J: TRBJ2-2; V: TRBV10-1; size: NA; D: NA; CDR3: CASRNQGSGELFF; DNA: TGCGCCAGCAGAAACCAGGGATCCGGGGAGCTGTTTTTT
J: TRBJ2-7; V: TRBV7-8; size: NA; D: TRBD2; CDR3: CASSPRWGGYEDEQYF; DNA: TGTGCCAGCAGCCCCCGGTGGGGAGGGTACGAAGACGAGCAGTACTTC
J: TRBJ2-7; V: TRBV6-5; size: NA; D: TRBD2; CDR3: CASSRLAAIEQYF; DNA: TGTGCCAGCAGCAGGCTAGCGGCAATTGAGCAGTACTTC
J: TRBJ1-1; V: TRBV28; size: NA; D: NA; CDR3: CASTPSVNTEAFF; DNA: TGTGCCAGCACCCCCTCGGTGAACACTGAAGCTTTCTTT
J: TRBJ1-1; V: TRBV19; size: NA; D: NA; CDR3: CASSILGAGAVIPTEAFF; DNA: TGTGCCAGTAGTATTTTGGGGGCCGGGGCGGTCATCCCCACTGAAGCTTTCTTT
J: TRBJ2-1; V: TRBV5-5; size: NA; D: NA; CDR3: CASSPGADRYNEQFF; DNA: TGTGCCAGCAGCCCTGGGGCGGATAGGTACAATGAGCAGTTCTTC
J: TRBJ2-4; V: TRBV19; size: NA; D: TRBD1; CDR3: CASSTRTGPNIQYF; DNA: TGTGCCAGTAGTACCCGGACAGGGCCAAACATTCAGTACTTC
J: TRBJ2-3; V: TRBV14; size: once; D: TRBD1; CDR3: CASSQVAGGFDTQYF; DNA: TGTGCCAGCAGCCAAGTCGCAGGGGGCTTTGATACGCAGTATTTT
J: TRBJ1-2; V: TRBV19; size: NA; D: NA; CDR3: CASSISHTNNYGYTF; DNA: TGTGCCAGTAGTATAAGTCATACTAATAACTATGGCTACACCTTC
J: TRBJ1-3; V: TRBV4-2; size: NA; D: NA; CDR3: CASSPPGAGNTIYF; DNA: TGTGCCAGCAGCCCCCCCGGTGCAGGAAACACCATATATTTT
J: TRBJ2-1; V: TRBV20-1; size: NA; D: NA; CDR3: CSASTTSSYNEQFF; DNA: TGCAGTGCTAGTACTACGAGCTCCTACAATGAGCAGTTCTTC
J: TRBJ2-1; V: TRBV19; size: NA; D: TRBD2; CDR3: CASSRVLAVSSYNEQFF; DNA: TGTGCCAGTTCTAGGGTACTAGCGGTGAGCTCCTACAATGAGCAGTTCTTC
J: TRBJ1-1; V: TRBV12-3/TRBV12-4; size: NA; D: NA; CDR3: CASSQGTEAFF; DNA: TGTGCCAGCTCCCAGGGCACTGAAGCTTTCTTT
J: TRBJ2-5; V: TRBV28; size: NA; D: NA; CDR3: CASSLNYQETQYF; DNA: TGTGCCAGCAGTTTAAACTATCAAGAGACCCAGTACTTC
J: TRBJ1-1; V: TRBV28; size: NA; D: TRBD1; CDR3: CASSPQGTNTEAFF; DNA: TGTGCCAGCAGCCCACAGGGGACGAACACTGAAGCTTTCTTT
J: TRBJ2-1; V: TRBV13; size: NA; D: TRBD2; CDR3: CASSLGLLAGGPLYEQFF; DNA: TGTGCCAGCAGCTTAGGCCTACTAGCGGGAGGGCCACTCTATGAGCAGTTCTTC
J: TRBJ2-2; V: TRBV7-9; size: once; D: NA; CDR3: CASSLASGGTGELFF; DNA: TGTGCCAGCAGCTTAGCGTCAGGGGGGACCGGGGAGCTGTTTTTT
J: TRBJ1-2; V: TRBV10-2; size: NA; D: TRBD1; CDR3: CASSGVVSGQGSGYTF; DNA: TGCGCCAGCAGTGGAGTGGTTTCAGGACAGGGGAGTGGCTACACCTTC
J: TRBJ2-7; V: TRBV7-2; size: NA; D: TRBD2; CDR3: CASSLGMREWSYF; DNA: TGTGCCAGCAGCTTAGGGATGCGGGAGTGGTCGTACTTC
J: TRBJ1-5; V: TRBV2; size: NA; D: NA; CDR3: CASTLEVSLNIQPQHF; DNA: TGTGCCAGCACCCTAGAAGTCTCCCTGAACATCCAGCCCCAGCATTTT
J: TRBJ1-2; V: TRBV15; size: NA; D: NA; CDR3: CATSRGGAWVDNGYTF; DNA: TGTGCCACCAGCAGAGGCGGCGCGTGGGTTGATAATGGCTACACCTTC
J: TRBJ1-4; V: TRBV19; size: NA; D: NA; CDR3: CASRNVGLGEKLFF; DNA: TGTGCCAGTAGGAATGTGGGGCTAGGTGAAAAACTGTTTTTT
J: TRBJ2-7; V: TRBV19; size: NA; D: NA; CDR3: CASSLALGAYEQYF; DNA: TGTGCCAGTAGTCTAGCGTTGGGAGCCTACGAGCAGTACTTC
J: TRBJ1-1; V: TRBV28; size: NA; D: TRBD1; CDR3: CASRPQGLSAFF; DNA: TGTGCCAGCAGACCACAGGGGCTGAGCGCTTTCTTT
J: TRBJ2-1; V: TRBV19; size: few; D: NA; CDR3: CASRNPRVNNEQFF; DNA: TGTGCCAGTAGGAACCCCAGGGTTAACAATGAGCAGTTCTTC
J: TRBJ2-7; V: TRBV28; size: NA; D: NA; CDR3: CASSESSYEQYF; DNA: TGTGCCAGCAGTGAGAGTAGCTACGAGCAGTACTTC
J: TRBJ1-6; V: TRBV18; size: NA; D: NA; CDR3: CASSLREGNSPLHF; DNA: TGTGCCAGCTCACTCAGGGAGGGGAATTCACCCCTCCACTTT
J: TRBJ2-1; V: TRBV3-1/TRBV3-2; size: NA; D: NA; CDR3: CASRPGPQSAQFF; DNA: TGTGCCAGCAGACCAGGGCCCCAAAGTGCGCAGTTCTTC
J: TRBJ2-1; V: TRBV27; size: NA; D: NA; CDR3: CASSFSGVAREQFF; DNA: TGTGCCAGCAGTTTCTCGGGAGTAGCACGTGAGCAGTTCTTC
J: TRBJ1-4; V: TRBV15; size: NA; D: NA; CDR3: CATSPRPAGQNEKLFF; DNA: TGTGCCACCAGCCCGAGGCCCGCAGGGCAGAATGAAAAACTGTTTTTT
J: TRBJ1-1; V: TRBV28; size: NA; D: NA; CDR3: CSTYNRNSEAFF; DNA: TGTTCAACCTATAACCGGAACAGTGAAGCTTTCTTT
J: TRBJ1-5; V: TRBV27; size: NA; D: NA; CDR3: CASSPEFRQPQHF; DNA: TGTGCCAGCAGTCCCGAGTTCCGTCAGCCCCAGCATTTT
J: TRBJ1-2; V: TRBV28; size: NA; D: TRBD1; CDR3: CASSHRGTSYGYTF; DNA: TGTGCCAGCAGCCACAGGGGGACGAGCTATGGCTACACCTTC
J: TRBJ2-7; V: TRBV7-9; size: NA; D: TRBD2; CDR3: CASSLTSGNYEQYF; DNA: TGTGCCAGCAGCTTGACCAGCGGGAATTACGAGCAGTACTTC
J: TRBJ1-4; V: TRBV5-1; size: NA; D: TRBD1; CDR3: CASSRTGQGTNEKLFF; DNA: TGCGCCAGCAGCAGGACTGGACAGGGTACTAATGAAAAACTGTTTTTT
J: TRBJ1-5; V: TRBV12-5; size: NA; D: TRBD1; CDR3: CASGVPGQGIGQPQHF; DNA: TGTGCTAGTGGTGTACCGGGACAGGGTATTGGTCAGCCCCAGCATTTT
J: TRBJ2-3; V: TRBV9; size: NA; D: NA; CDR3: CASSVEVSASFSDTQYF; DNA: TGTGCCAGCAGCGTAGAGGTCTCGGCTAGTTTCTCAGATACGCAGTATTTT
J: TRBJ1-2; V: TRBV28; size: NA; D: TRBD1; CDR3: CASSSRTGEHTF; DNA: TGTGCCAGCAGTTCCCGGACAGGGGAACACACCTTC
J: TRBJ1-5; V: TRBV6-1; size: NA; D: NA; CDR3: CASSELGTGSPQHF; DNA: TGTGCCAGCAGTGAACTCGGAACAGGGTCGCCCCAGCATTTT
J: TRBJ2-1; V: TRBV6-5; size: NA; D: NA; CDR3: CASRALAGNNEQFF; DNA: TGTGCCAGCAGGGCACTAGCCGGAAACAATGAGCAGTTCTTC
J: TRBJ2-1; V: TRBV6-5; size: NA; D: NA; CDR3: CASNRRADTNEQFF; DNA: TGTGCCAGCAACCGTCGCGCGGATACCAATGAGCAGTTCTTC
J: TRBJ2-7; V: TRBV27; size: once; D: NA; CDR3: CASSLPSSYEQYF; DNA: TGTGCCAGCAGTTTGCCCAGCTCCTACGAGCAGTACTTC
J: TRBJ2-7; V: TRBV6-5; size: few; D: TRBD1; CDR3: CASSYSPGQGAREQYF; DNA: TGTGCCAGCAGTTACTCCCCGGGACAGGGGGCGCGAGAGCAGTACTTC
J: TRBJ1-2; V: TRBV12-3/TRBV12-4; size: NA; D: TRBD1; CDR3: CASRWTGDGYTF; DNA: TGTGCCAGCCGATGGACAGGGGACGGCTACACCTTC
J: TRBJ1-5; V: TRBV19; size: NA; D: NA; CDR3: CASITSGARGQPQHF; DNA: TGTGCCAGTATTACCTCTGGGGCCCGGGGGCAGCCCCAGCATTTT